This T cell receptor (beta chain) was obtained from a study of blood T cell repertoires in COVID-19. From germline, CDR1 is ENHRY and CDR2 SYGVKD. The CDR3 sequence is 19 residues long. Trimming at V came to 6 bases and at J to 4 bases, leaving 14 bases not matched to a gene. The assay was immunoSEQ multiplex PCR, and TCRdb's table has in-frame clones only and misses some. The sample includes 200,000 to 250,000 clones, around 86% of them seen just once. The sequenced material came from peripheral blood. The V and J genes are TRBV10-3 and TRBJ2-3; TRBD2 matches 15 bases. This TCR came from a woman in her seventies with COVID-19, enrolled during active disease. DNA of the CDR3: TGTGCCATCAGCGCGGGACTAGCGGGAGGATCTGGGACCGCAGATACGCAGTATTTT. Protein sequence: CAISAGLAGGSGTADTQYF.